The next 11 T cell receptor beta chains were all read from a single sample in a study of OX40 agonist ivuxolimab in advanced cancers. Assay: immunoSEQ multiplex PCR; the TCRdb copy retains only in-frame clones and omits some. The sample records roughly 30,000 clones, around 87% being singletons. This specimen was CD4+ or CD8+ T cells sorted from blood, taken in a trial of the OX40 agonist ivuxolimab. Receptors originate from an adult with an advanced solid tumor such as melanoma, head and neck, liver or kidney cancer.

V gene TRBV7-6 combines with J gene TRBJ2-2; TRBD2 might be the D (6 bases). The germline V and J ends were trimmed by 5 bases and 5 bases, with 18 bases remaining between them. This CDR3 spans 16 amino acids. Germline CDR1 and CDR2: SGHVS and FNYEAQ. The CDR3 coding sequence is TGTGCCAGCAGCCCTGGGGCCTCTGGGGGGACCGGGGAGCTGTTTTTT. Translation gives CASSPGASGGTGELFF.

This chain links TRBV29-1 with TRBJ2-7; no reliable D call. The CDR3 runs 11 residues. CDR1 SQVTM and CDR2 ANQGSEA come from the germline V gene. Trimming took 5 bases from V and 1 from J, leaving 6 bases between them. Here the CDR3 DNA reads TGCAGCGTTAAGGGATCCTACGAGCAGTACTTC. It encodes CSVKGSYEQYF.

The CDR3 region is CASNQRGGLWETQYF. CDR3 bases: TGTGCCAGCAACCAGAGGGGGGGCCTTTGGGAGACCCAGTACTTC. This chain uses TRBV28 with TRBJ2-5, with D possibly being TRBD2 (7 bases). The V end was cut by 7 bases, the J end by 5 bases, with 20 bases between. The CDR3 has 15 residues. Per the germline V gene, CDR1 is MDHEN and CDR2 is SYDVKM.

This chain connects TRBV5-6 to TRBJ2-1; D ambiguous. The CDR3 is 12 amino acids. Germline V lookup: CDR1 SGHDT, CDR2 YYEEEE. V dropped 1 base and J dropped 11 bases, with 10 bases sitting between them. CDR3 sequence: CASSLRETKQFF. The CDR3 region has the DNA TGTGCCAGCAGCTTGAGGGAAACCAAGCAGTTCTTC.

The chain couples TRBV13 to TRBJ1-3; D gene ambiguous. The germline gives CDR1 PRHDT, CDR2 FYEKMQ (reference sequence). The CDR3 totals 15 residues. The V end was cut by 0 bases, the J end by 2 bases, with 8 bases between. CDR3 bases: TGTGCCAGCAGCTTAGGGGGTTCGGCTGGAAACACCATATATTTT. Its translation is CASSLGGSAGNTIYF.

The V call is TRBV27, the J call TRBJ2-5; TRBD1 matches at 7 bases. The germline V gene has CDR1 MNHEY and CDR2 SMNVEV (reference sequence). V dropped 6 bases and J dropped 6; count of bases not matched to a gene: 10. This CDR3 comprises 14 residues. The DNA for the CDR3 is TGTGCCAGCAGCCCGGGACAGCCTTTGAAGACCCAGTACTTC. Its protein product is CASSPGQPLKTQYF.

V and J are TRBV7-3 and TRBJ2-3; D not certain. The CDR3 is made up of 13 amino acids. Germline V lookup: CDR1 SGHTA, CDR2 FQGTGA. V shed 2 bases and J shed 1 base, with 4 bases lying between them. The CDR3 DNA reads TGTGCCAGCAGCTTAGGGGGCACAGATACGCAGTATTTT. This codes for CASSLGGTDTQYF.

The chain employs TRBV13 and TRBJ1-5, with D perhaps TRBD1 (5 bases). Trimming took 4 bases from V and 5 from J, leaving 12 bases between them. Looked up from germline, CDR1 is PRHDT and CDR2 is FYEKMQ (reference sequence). CDR3 length: 14 residues. The chain's CDR3 is CASSSGPGDQPQHF. CDR3 bases: TGTGCCAGCAGCTCCGGCCCGGGGGATCAGCCCCAGCATTTT.

This rearrangement joins TRBV4-1 to TRBJ1-1, with 9 bases matching TRBD1. With V trimmed by 3 bases and J by 4 bases, 3 bases remained unmatched. CDR1 and CDR2 from the germline V gene are MGHRA and YSYEKL. The length of the CDR3 is 14 residues. The CDR3 is CASSQTTGGTEAFF. The CDR3 DNA reads as TGCGCCAGCAGCCAGACGACAGGGGGCACTGAAGCTTTCTTT.

The chain employs TRBV5-6 and TRBJ2-1; TRBD2 is a possible D gene (5 bases). V lost 0 bases and J 7 bases, leaving 14 bases between the germline ends. The CDR3 totals 15 residues. Germline V gives CDR1 SGHDT, CDR2 YYEEEE. CDR3 amino acids: CASSLGLADLNEQFF. DNA for the CDR3: TGTGCCAGCAGCTTGGGTCTAGCAGACCTGAATGAGCAGTTCTTC.

The chain joins TRBV18 to TRBJ2-7; D perhaps matches TRBD2 (6 bases). The CDR3 covers 13 residues. The V gene's germline CDR1 is KGHSH and CDR2 LQKENI. V was shortened by 4 bases and J by 3 bases, with 10 bases between the two germline ends. The CDR3 DNA is TGTGCCAGCTCACTTCTCGGGAGCTACGAGCAGTACTTC. It yields the protein CASSLLGSYEQYF.